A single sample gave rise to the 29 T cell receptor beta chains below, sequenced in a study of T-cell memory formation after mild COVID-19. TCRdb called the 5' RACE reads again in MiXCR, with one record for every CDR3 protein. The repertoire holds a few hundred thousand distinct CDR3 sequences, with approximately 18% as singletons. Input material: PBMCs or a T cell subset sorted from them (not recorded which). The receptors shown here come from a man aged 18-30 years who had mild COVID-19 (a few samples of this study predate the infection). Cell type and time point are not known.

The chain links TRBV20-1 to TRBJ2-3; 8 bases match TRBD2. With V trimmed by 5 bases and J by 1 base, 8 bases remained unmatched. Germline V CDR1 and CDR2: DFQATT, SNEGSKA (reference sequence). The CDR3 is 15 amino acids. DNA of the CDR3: TGCAGTGCTCAATCAGCGGGGGCCGGCACAGATACGCAGTATTTT. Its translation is CSAQSAGAGTDTQYF.

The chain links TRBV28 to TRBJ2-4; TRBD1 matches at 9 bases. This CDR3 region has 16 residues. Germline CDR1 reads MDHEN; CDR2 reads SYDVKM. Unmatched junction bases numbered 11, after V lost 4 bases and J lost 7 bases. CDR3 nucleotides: TGTGCCAGCAGTTCGACCTCCGGGACAGGGAGCAACATTCAGTACTTC. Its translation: CASSSTSGTGSNIQYF.

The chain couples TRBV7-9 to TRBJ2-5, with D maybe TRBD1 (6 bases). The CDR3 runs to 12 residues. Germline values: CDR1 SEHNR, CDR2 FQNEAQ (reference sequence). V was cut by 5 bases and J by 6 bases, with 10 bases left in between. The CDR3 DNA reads TGTGCCAGCAGCCGGGACATTCAGACCCAGTACTTC. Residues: CASSRDIQTQYF.

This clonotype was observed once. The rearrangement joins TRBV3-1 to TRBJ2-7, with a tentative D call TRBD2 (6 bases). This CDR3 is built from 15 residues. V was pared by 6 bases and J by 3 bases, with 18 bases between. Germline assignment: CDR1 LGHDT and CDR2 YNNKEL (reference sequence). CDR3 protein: CASSPDIGRNYEQYF. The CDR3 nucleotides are TGTGCCAGCAGTCCGGACATTGGGAGGAACTACGAGCAGTACTTC.

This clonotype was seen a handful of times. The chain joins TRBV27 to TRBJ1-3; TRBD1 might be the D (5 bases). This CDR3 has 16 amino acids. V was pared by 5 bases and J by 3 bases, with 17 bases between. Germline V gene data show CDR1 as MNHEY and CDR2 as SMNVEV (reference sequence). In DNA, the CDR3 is TGTGCCAGCAGTCCCCGCGGAGGGGTAGGTGGAAACACCATATATTTT. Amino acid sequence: CASSPRGGVGGNTIYF.

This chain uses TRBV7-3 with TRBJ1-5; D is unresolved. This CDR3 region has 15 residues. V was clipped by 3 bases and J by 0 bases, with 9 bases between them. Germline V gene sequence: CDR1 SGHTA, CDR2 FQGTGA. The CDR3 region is CASSLSSGSNQPQHF. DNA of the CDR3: TGTGCCAGCAGCTTGTCGTCCGGTAGCAATCAGCCCCAGCATTTT.

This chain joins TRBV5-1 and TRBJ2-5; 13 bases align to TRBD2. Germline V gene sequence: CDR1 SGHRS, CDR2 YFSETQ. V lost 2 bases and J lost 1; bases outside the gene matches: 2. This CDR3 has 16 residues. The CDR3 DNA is TGCGCCAGCAGCTTAGGGACTAGCGGGGCCCAAGAGACCCAGTACTTC. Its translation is CASSLGTSGAQETQYF.

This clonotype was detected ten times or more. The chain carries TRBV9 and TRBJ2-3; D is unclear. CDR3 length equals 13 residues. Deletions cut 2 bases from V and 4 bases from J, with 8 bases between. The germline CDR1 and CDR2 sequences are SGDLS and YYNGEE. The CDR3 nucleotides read TGTGCCAGCAGCGTCCACCCCGCAGATACGCAGTATTTT. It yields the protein CASSVHPADTQYF.

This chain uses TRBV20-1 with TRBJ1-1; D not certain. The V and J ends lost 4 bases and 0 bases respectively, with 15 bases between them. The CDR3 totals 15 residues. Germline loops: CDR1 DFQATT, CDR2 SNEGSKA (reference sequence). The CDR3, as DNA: TGCAGTGCTAAGGAGCTTGGGCGGCTGAACACTGAAGCTTTCTTT. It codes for CSAKELGRLNTEAFF.

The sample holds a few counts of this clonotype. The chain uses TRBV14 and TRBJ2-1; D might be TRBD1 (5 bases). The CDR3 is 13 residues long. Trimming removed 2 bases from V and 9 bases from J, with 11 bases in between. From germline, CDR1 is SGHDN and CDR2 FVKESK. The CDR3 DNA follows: TGTGCCAGCAGCCAATCGACAGCAGGTGAGCAGTTCTTC. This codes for CASSQSTAGEQFF.

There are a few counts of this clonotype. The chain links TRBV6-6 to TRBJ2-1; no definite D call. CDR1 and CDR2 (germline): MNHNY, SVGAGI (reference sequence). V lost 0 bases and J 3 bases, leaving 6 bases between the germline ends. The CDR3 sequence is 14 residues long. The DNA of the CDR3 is TGTGCCAGCAGTTACTCGGACGGCTACAATGAGCAGTTCTTC. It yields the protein CASSYSDGYNEQFF.

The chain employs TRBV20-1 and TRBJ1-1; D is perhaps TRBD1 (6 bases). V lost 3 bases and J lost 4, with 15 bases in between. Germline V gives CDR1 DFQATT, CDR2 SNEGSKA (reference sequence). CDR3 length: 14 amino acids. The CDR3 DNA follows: TGCAGTGCTAGTGATTACAGGGTCATCACTGAAGCTTTCTTT. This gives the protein CSASDYRVITEAFF.

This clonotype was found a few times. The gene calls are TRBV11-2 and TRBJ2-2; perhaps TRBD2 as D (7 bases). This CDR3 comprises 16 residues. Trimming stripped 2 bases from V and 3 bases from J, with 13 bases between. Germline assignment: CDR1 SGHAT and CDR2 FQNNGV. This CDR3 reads CASSLWRGPHTGELFF. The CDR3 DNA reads TGTGCCAGCAGCTTATGGCGGGGGCCTCACACCGGGGAGCTGTTTTTT.

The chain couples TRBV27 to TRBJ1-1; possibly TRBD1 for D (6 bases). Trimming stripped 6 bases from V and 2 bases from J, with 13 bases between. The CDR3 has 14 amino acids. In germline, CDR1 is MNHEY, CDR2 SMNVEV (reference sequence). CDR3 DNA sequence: TGTGCCAGCAGCCGAACCGGGACAAACACTGAAGCTTTCTTT. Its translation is CASSRTGTNTEAFF.

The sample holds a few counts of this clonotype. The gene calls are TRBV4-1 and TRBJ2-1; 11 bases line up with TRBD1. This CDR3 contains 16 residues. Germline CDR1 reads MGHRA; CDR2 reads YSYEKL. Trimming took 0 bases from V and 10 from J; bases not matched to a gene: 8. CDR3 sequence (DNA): TGCGCCAGCAGCCAAGATCAGGGACAGGGGGGATCCGAGCAGTTCTTC. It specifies CASSQDQGQGGSEQFF.

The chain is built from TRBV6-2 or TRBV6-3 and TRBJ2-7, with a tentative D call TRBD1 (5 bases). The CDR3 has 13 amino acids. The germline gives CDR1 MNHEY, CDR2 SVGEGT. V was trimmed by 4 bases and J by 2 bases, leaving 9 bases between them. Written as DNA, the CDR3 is TGTGCCAGCAGTTCGGCAGGGCCCTACGAGCAGTACTTC. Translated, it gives CASSSAGPYEQYF.

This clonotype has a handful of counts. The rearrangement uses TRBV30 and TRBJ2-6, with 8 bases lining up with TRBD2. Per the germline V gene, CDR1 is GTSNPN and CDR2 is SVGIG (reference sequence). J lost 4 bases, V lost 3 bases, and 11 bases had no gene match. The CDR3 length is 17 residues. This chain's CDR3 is CAWREGTSLVGANVLTF. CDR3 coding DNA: TGTGCCTGGAGGGAGGGGACTAGTCTGGTGGGGGCCAACGTCCTGACTTTC.

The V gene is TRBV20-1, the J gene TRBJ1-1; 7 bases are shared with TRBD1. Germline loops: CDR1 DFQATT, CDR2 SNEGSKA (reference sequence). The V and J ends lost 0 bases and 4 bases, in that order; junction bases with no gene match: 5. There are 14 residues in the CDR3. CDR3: CSARDPTGATEAFF. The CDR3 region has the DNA TGCAGTGCTAGAGATCCTACAGGGGCCACTGAAGCTTTCTTT.

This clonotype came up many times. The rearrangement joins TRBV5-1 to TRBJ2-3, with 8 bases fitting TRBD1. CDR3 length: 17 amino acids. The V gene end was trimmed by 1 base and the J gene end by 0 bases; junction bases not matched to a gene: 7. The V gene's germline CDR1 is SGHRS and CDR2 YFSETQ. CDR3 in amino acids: CASSLITGGFSTDTQYF. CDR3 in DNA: TGCGCCAGCAGCTTGATAACAGGGGGATTTAGCACAGATACGCAGTATTTT.

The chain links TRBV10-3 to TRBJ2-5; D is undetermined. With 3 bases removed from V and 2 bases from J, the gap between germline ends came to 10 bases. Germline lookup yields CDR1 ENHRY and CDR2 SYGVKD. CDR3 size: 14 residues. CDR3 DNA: TGTGCCATCAGTGATAGCTCGGCGCAAGAGACCCAGTACTTC. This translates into CAISDSSAQETQYF.

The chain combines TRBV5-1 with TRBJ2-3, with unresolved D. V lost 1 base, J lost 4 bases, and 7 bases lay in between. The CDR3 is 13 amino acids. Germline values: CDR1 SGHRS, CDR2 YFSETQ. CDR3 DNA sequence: TGCGCCAGCAGCTTGCCCCACCCAGATACGCAGTATTTT. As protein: CASSLPHPDTQYF.

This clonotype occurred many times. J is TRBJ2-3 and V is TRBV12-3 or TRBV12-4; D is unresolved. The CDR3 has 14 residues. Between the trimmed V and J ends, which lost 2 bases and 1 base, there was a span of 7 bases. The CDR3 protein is CASSLSPRTDTQYF. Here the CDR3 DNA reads TGTGCCAGCAGTTTATCTCCCCGCACAGATACGCAGTATTTT.

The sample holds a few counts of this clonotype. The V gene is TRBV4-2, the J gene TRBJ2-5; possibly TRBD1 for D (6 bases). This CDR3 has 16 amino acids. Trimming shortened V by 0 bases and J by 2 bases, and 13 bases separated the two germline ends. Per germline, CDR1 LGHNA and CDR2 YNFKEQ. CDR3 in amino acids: CASSQEFGTSQETQYF. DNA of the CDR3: TGTGCCAGCAGCCAAGAATTCGGGACAAGTCAAGAGACCCAGTACTTC.

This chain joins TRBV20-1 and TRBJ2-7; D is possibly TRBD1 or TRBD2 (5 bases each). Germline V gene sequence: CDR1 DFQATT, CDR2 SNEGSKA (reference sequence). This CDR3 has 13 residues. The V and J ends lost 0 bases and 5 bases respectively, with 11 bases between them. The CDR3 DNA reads TGCAGTGCTAGAGACGGGGCGGCTGACGAGCAGTACGTC. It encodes CSARDGAADEQYV.

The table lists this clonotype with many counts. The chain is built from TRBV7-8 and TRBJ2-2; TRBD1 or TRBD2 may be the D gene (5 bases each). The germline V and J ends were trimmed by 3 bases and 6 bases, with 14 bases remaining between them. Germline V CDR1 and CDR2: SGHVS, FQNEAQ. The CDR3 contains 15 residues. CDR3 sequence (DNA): TGTGCCAGCAGCTTTCAGGGAGTGTCGGCCGGGGAGCTGTTTTTT. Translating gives CASSFQGVSAGELFF.

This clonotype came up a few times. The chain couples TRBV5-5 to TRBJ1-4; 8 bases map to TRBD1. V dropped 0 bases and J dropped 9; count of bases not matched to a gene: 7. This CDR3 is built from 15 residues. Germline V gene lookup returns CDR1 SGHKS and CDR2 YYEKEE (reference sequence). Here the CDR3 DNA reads TGTGCCAGCAGCTTGGCCGGGACAGGAGCGAAAAAACTGTTTTTT. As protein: CASSLAGTGAKKLFF.

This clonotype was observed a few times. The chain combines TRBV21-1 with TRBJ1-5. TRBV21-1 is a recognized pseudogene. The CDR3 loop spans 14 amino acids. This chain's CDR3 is CASSNEDSSQPQHF. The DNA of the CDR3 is TGTGCCAGCAGCAATGAAGACAGCAGTCAGCCCCAGCATTTT.

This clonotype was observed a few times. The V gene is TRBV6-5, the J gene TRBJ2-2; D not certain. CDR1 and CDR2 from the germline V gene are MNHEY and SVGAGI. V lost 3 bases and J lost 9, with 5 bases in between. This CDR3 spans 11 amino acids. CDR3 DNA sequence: TGTGCCAGCAGTTATGGAAGGGAGCTGTTTTTT. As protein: CASSYGRELFF.

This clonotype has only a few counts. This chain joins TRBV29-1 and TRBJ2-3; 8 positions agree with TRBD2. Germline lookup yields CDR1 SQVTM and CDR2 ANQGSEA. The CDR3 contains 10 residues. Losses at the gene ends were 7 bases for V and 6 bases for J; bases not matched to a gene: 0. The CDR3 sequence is CSAGGDTQYF. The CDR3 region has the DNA TGCAGCGCGGGGGGGGATACGCAGTATTTT.